This paragraph covers one T cell receptor beta chain sequence. The entry originates in a study of blood T cell repertoires in COVID-19. Study context: Whether acute or convalescent, the COVID-19 samples came from the United States, Italy and Spain.

The data were produced by immunoSEQ multiplex PCR, yet TCRdb's version contains in-frame clones alone and is incomplete. This table holds about 170,000 clones, around four fifths found once. The CDR3 runs to 15 residues. The germline gives CDR1 SGHKS, CDR2 YYEKEE (reference sequence). Trimming stripped 1 base from V and 3 bases from J, with 13 bases between. The sequenced material came from peripheral blood. The V and J genes are TRBV5-5 and TRBJ1-1; unclear D gene. This TCR was sampled from a woman over 75 with COVID-19, enrolled during active disease. CDR3 loop: CASSLSAVVDTEAFF. Written as DNA, the CDR3 is TGTGCCAGCAGCTTGTCGGCGGTGGTAGACACTGAAGCTTTCTTT. Combining the CDR3 with reference TRBV5-5 and TRBJ1-1 gives the whole variable domain DAGVTQSPTHLIKTRGQQVTLRCSPISGHKSVSWYQQVLGQGPQFIFQYYEKEERGRGNFPDRFSARQFPNYSSELNVNALLLGDSALYLCASSLSAVVDTEAFFGQGTRLTVV.